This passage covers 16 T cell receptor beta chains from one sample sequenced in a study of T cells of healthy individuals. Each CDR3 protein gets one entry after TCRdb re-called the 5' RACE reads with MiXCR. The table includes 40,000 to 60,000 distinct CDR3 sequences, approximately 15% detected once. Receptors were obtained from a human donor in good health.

Here the CDR3 DNA reads TGTGCCAGCAGCCCCGTGGGGTCAAGCTCCTACGAGCAGTACTTC. Protein sequence: CASSPVGSSSYEQYF. This chain connects TRBV6-5 to TRBJ2-7; unclear D gene. V gave up 6 bases and J gave up 0 bases, with 15 bases separating them. This CDR3 spans 15 amino acids. Germline CDR1 and CDR2: MNHEY and SVGAGI.

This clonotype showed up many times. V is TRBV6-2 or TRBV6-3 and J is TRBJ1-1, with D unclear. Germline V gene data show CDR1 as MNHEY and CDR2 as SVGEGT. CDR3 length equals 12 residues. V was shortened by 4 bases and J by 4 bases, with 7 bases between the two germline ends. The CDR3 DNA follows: TGTGCCAGCAGTTCGGTAGGCACTGAAGCTTTCTTT. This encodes CASSSVGTEAFF.

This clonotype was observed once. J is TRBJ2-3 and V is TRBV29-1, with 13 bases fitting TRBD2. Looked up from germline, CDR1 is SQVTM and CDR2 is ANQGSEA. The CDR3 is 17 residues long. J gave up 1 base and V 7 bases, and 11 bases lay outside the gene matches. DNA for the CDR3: TGCAGCGCGGAAGGGATACTAGCGGGAGGGGGCACAGATACGCAGTATTTT. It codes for CSAEGILAGGGTDTQYF.

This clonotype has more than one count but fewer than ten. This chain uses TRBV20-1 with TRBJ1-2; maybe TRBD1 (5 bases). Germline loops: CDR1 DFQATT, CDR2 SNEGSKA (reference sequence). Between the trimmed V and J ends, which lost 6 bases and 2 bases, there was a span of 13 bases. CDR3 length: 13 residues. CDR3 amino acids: CSALKQENYGYTF. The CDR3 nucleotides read TGCAGTGCGCTCAAACAGGAGAACTATGGCTACACCTTC.

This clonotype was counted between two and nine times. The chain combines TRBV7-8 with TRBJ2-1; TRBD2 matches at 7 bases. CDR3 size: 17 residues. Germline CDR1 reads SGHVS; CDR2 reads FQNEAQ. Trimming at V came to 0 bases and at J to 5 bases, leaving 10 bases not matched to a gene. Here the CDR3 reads CASSLAPREILHNEQFF. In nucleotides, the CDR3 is TGTGCCAGCAGCTTAGCTCCGCGGGAGATTTTGCACAATGAGCAGTTCTTC.

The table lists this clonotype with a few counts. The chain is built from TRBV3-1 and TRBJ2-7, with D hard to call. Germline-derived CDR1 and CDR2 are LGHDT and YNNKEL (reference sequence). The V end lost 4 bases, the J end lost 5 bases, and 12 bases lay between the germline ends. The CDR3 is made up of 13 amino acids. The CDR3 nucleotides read TGTGCCAGCAGCCCCGGGCTGGCCAACGAGCAGTACTTC. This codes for CASSPGLANEQYF.

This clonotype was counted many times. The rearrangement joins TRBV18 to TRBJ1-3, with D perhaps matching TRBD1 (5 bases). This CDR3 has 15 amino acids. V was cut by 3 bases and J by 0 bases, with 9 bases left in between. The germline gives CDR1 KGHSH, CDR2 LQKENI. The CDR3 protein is CASSPLQASGNTIYF. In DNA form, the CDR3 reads TGTGCCAGCTCACCCCTACAGGCCTCTGGAAACACCATATATTTT.

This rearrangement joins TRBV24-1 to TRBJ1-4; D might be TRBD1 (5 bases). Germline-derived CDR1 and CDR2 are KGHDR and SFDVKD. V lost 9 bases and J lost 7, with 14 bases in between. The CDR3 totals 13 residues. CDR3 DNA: TGTGCCACCGCCGAGGCAGGGACTGAAAAACTGTTTTTT. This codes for CATAEAGTEKLFF.

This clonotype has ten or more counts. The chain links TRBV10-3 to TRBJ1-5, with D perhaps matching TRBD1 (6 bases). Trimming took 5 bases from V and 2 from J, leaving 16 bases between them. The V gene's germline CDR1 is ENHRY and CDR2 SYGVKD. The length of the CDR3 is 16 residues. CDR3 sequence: CAISTVGGSGNQPQHF. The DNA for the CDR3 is TGTGCCATCAGTACAGTAGGGGGGTCCGGCAATCAGCCCCAGCATTTT.

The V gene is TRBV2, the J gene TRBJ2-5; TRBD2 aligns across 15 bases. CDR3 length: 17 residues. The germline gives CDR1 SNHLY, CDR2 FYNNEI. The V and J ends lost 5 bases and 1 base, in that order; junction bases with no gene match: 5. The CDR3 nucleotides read TGTGCCAGCAGTTACGGACTAGCGGGGGGGATCCAAGAGACCCAGTACTTC. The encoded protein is CASSYGLAGGIQETQYF.

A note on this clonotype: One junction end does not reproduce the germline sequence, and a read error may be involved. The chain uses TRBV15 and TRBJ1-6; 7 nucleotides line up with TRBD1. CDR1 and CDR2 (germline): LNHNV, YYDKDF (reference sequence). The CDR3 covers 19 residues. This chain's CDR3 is CATSRDYTTGTSNNSPLHF. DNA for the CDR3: TGTGCCACCAGCAGAGACTATACGACAGGGACCTCCAATAATTCACCCCTCCACTTT.

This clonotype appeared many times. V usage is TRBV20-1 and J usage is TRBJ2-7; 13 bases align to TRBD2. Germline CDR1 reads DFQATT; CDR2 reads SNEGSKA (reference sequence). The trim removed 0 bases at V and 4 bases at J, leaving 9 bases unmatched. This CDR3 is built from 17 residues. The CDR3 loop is CSARDGVGLAGLYEQYF. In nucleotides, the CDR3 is TGCAGTGCTAGAGACGGCGTGGGACTAGCGGGACTATACGAGCAGTACTTC.

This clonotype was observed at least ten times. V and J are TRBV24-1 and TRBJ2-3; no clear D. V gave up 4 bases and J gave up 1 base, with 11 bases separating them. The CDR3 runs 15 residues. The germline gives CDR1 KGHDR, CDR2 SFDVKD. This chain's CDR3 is CATSDETVGTDTQYF. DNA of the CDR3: TGTGCCACCAGTGACGAGACGGTGGGCACAGATACGCAGTATTTT.

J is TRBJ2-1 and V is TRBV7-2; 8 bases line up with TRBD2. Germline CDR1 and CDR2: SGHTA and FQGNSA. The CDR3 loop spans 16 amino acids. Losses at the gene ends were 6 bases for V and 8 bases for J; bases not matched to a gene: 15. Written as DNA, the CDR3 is TGTGCCAGCAGTCGTAGAATCGGGGGGGCTGGTGATGAGCAGTTCTTC. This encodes CASSRRIGGAGDEQFF.

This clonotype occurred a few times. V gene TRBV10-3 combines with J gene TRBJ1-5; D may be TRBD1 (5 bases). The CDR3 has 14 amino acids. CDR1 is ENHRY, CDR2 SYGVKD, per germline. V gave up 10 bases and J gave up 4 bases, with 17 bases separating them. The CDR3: CATDLGAGNQPQHF. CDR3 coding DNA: TGTGCCACCGACCTTGGGGCAGGGAATCAGCCCCAGCATTTT.

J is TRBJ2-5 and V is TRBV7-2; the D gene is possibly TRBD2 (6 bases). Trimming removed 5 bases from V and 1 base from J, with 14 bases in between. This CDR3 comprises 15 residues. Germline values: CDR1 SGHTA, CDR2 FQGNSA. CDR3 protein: CASSPPSVAQETQYF. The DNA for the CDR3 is TGTGCCAGCAGCCCTCCTAGCGTCGCCCAAGAGACCCAGTACTTC. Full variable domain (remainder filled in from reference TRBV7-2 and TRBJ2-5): GAGVSQSPSNKVTEKGKDVELRCDPISGHTALYWYRQSLGQGLEFLIYFQGNSAPDKSGLPSDRFSAERTGGSVSTLTIQRTQQEDSAVYLCASSPPSVAQETQYFGPGTRLLVL.